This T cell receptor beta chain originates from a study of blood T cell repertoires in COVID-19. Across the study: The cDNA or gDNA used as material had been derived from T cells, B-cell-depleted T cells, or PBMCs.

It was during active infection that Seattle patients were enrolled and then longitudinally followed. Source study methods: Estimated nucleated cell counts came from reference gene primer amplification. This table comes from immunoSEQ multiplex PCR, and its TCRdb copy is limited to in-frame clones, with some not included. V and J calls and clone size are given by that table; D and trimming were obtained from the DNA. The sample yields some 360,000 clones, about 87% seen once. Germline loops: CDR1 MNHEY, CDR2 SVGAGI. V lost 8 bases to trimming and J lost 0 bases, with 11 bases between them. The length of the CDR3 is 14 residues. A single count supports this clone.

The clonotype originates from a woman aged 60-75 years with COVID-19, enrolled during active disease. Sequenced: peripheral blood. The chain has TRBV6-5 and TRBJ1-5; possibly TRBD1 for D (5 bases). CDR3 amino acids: CASRSGASNQPQHF. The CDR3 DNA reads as TGTGCCAGCCGGTCTGGGGCTAGCAATCAGCCCCAGCATTTT.